These 6 T cell receptor beta chains share one sample of origin, sequenced in a study of blood T cell repertoires in COVID-19 (dated by TCRdb to about 2020). Library generation was performed with the immunoSEQ multiplex PCR assay. TCRdb carries this immuneACCESS record with in-frame sequences only. Its versions omit some clonotypes, under half of them owing to an unresolved V gene in the studies checked, with the rest unexplained. Present in this sample are over 300,000 clones, roughly 82% of which were seen just once. Together, the top ten hold 1.5% to 2% of the sample. The sample taken for sequencing was peripheral blood. The receptors derive from a woman aged 50 to 65 with acute or convalescent COVID-19.

This rearrangement joins TRBV27 to TRBJ2-3, with TRBD2 matching 8 bases. The CDR3 has 15 amino acids. Germline V gene data show CDR1 as MNHEY and CDR2 as SMNVEV (reference sequence). J lost 1 base, V lost 7 bases, and 7 bases had no gene match. CDR3 nucleotides: TGTGCCAGCACCACCCCGGGGGGGGGCACAGATACGCAGTATTTT. Protein: CASTTPGGGTDTQYF.

The V gene is TRBV5-4, the J gene TRBJ1-2; D not resolved. The germline V gene has CDR1 SGHNT and CDR2 YYREEE (reference sequence). V lost 0 bases to trimming and J lost 6 bases, with 9 bases between them. The length of the CDR3 is 13 residues. The CDR3 DNA reads as TGTGCCAGCAGCTTGGACCACTTCAATGGCTACACCTTC. This translates into CASSLDHFNGYTF.

The rearrangement uses TRBV7-2 and TRBJ1-1; possible D gene TRBD1, 5 bases. Trimming pared 4 bases from V and 7 bases from J, leaving 16 bases between. This CDR3 has 14 amino acids. Germline CDR1 and CDR2: SGHTA and FQGNSA. CDR3 nucleotides: TGTGCCAGCAGCTCCGGACACGGGGGTGTTGAAGCTTTCTTT. This encodes CASSSGHGGVEAFF.

The chain combines TRBV19 with TRBJ2-5, with a possible D match to TRBD1 (6 bases). The V and J ends lost 3 bases and 0 bases respectively, with 17 bases between them. Germline V lookup: CDR1 LNHDA, CDR2 SQIVND (reference sequence). The length of the CDR3 is 17 residues. CDR3 residues: CASSIGPSGEYQETQYF. The CDR3 DNA is TGTGCCAGTAGTATTGGCCCTTCAGGGGAGTACCAAGAGACCCAGTACTTC.

The chain combines TRBV10-1 with TRBJ2-7; D is undetermined. V gave up 8 bases and J gave up 2 bases, with 13 bases separating them. Germline CDR1 is WNHNN and CDR2 is SYGVQD (reference sequence). The CDR3 covers 13 residues. The CDR3 is CASRRRQTYEQYF. The CDR3 bases are TGCGCCAGCCGGCGCAGGCAGACCTACGAGCAGTACTTC.

This clone was seen only once. The chain has TRBV5-1 and TRBJ2-3; unclear D gene. Germline V CDR1 and CDR2: SGHRS, YFSETQ. The V end lost 0 bases, the J end lost 9 bases, and 14 bases lay between the germline ends. The CDR3 has 14 amino acids. The CDR3 spells CASSLAPEVDTQYF. The CDR3 DNA reads TGCGCCAGCAGCTTGGCTCCAGAGGTAGACACGCAGTATTTT.